This T cell receptor beta chain was documented in a study of blood T cell repertoires in COVID-19. Whole-study context: Specimens from acute and convalescent COVID-19 originated in the United States, Italy and Spain.

Produced via immunoSEQ multiplex PCR; TCRdb's table is partial and in-frame only. The table includes 28,000 or so clones, around 86% detected once. The sample was peripheral blood. This sequence originates from a man in his sixties or seventies with acute or convalescent COVID-19.

The CDR3 loop reads CASSPSLVVRETQYF. DNA for the CDR3: TGCGCCAGCAGCCCGTCTTTGGTAGTCCGGGAGACCCAGTACTTC. This chain uses TRBV4-3 with TRBJ2-5, with D hard to call. Germline CDR1 LGHNA, CDR2 YSLEER. V dropped 4 bases and J dropped 5 bases, with 17 bases sitting between them. The CDR3 is 15 residues long.